A selection of T cell receptor beta chains follows, all from one sample in a study of T-cell memory formation after mild COVID-19. TCRdb reprocessed the 5' RACE reads with MiXCR, giving one entry per CDR3 protein. The sample has about 440,000 distinct CDR3 sequences, around 20% seen once. Sequences were obtained from PBMCs or a T cell subset sorted from them (not recorded which). These receptors came from an adult woman who had mild COVID-19 (a few samples of this study predate the infection). Cell type and time point are not known. Each CDR3 is given with its conserved first and last residue. Fields, in order: clone size, J gene, D gene, V gene, CDR3 protein, CDR3 DNA. D genes are given only for firm matches. A row's size may be missing; if present it is once, few, many or a size class.

size: medium-sized; J: TRBJ2-5; D: -; V: TRBV7-2; CDR3: CASSLPHHRQETQYF; DNA: TGTGCCAGCAGCTTACCCCACCACAGACAAGAGACCCAGTACTTC
size: -; J: TRBJ2-7; D: TRBD1; V: TRBV27; CDR3: CASSRPGTGGTYEQYF; DNA: TGTGCCAGCAGTAGGCCCGGGACAGGGGGTACCTACGAGCAGTACTTC
size: many; J: TRBJ2-3; D: TRBD1; V: TRBV2; CDR3: CASSPGTASTDTQYF; DNA: TGTGCCAGCAGCCCCGGGACAGCTAGCACAGATACGCAGTATTTT
size: -; J: TRBJ2-7; D: TRBD2; V: TRBV20-1; CDR3: CSARALAGANEQYF; DNA: TGCAGTGCTAGAGCCCTAGCGGGAGCCAACGAGCAGTACTTC
size: -; J: TRBJ2-1; D: -; V: TRBV6-2/TRBV6-3; CDR3: CASSLTRDWITNEQFF; DNA: TGTGCCAGCAGTCTTACCCGGGACTGGATCACTAATGAGCAGTTCTTC
size: few; J: TRBJ1-2; D: -; V: TRBV27; CDR3: CASSLSGTQDYGYTF; DNA: TGTGCCAGCAGTTTATCCGGGACCCAGGACTATGGCTACACCTTC
size: -; J: TRBJ2-6; D: -; V: TRBV7-9; CDR3: CASSRLSGANVLTF; DNA: TGTGCCAGCAGCCGGCTCTCTGGGGCCAACGTCCTGACTTTC
size: -; J: TRBJ2-3; D: TRBD2; V: TRBV5-4; CDR3: CASSSSRGRSGPDTQYF; DNA: TGTGCCAGCAGCTCTAGTCGCGGGAGGTCAGGGCCAGATACGCAGTATTTT
size: few; J: TRBJ2-7; D: TRBD1; V: TRBV10-3; CDR3: CAIRPGDRGDEQYF; DNA: TGTGCCATCAGGCCCGGAGACAGGGGGGACGAGCAGTACTTC
size: few; J: TRBJ2-1; D: -; V: TRBV14; CDR3: CASTVGLYGEQFF; DNA: TGTGCCAGCACCGTGGGACTCTACGGTGAGCAGTTCTTC
size: few; J: TRBJ2-1; D: TRBD2; V: TRBV24-1; CDR3: CATSDSSRLAVYNEQFF; DNA: TGTGCCACCAGTGATTCTTCAAGACTAGCGGTCTACAATGAGCAGTTCTTC
size: -; J: TRBJ2-1; D: TRBD2; V: TRBV12-3/TRBV12-4; CDR3: CAIGSGSINEQFF; DNA: TGTGCCATTGGTAGCGGGAGTATCAATGAGCAGTTCTTC
size: -; J: TRBJ2-1; D: TRBD2; V: TRBV5-1; CDR3: CASSLTGTSFNEQFF; DNA: TGCGCCAGCAGCTTAACCGGGACTAGTTTTAATGAGCAGTTCTTC
size: few; J: TRBJ1-1; D: TRBD1; V: TRBV6-5; CDR3: CASSRQGVVRTEAFF; DNA: TGTGCCAGCAGTCGACAGGGGGTTGTGAGGACTGAAGCTTTCTTT
size: -; J: TRBJ2-1; D: TRBD2; V: TRBV11-2; CDR3: CASSLGASGSDEQFF; DNA: TGTGCCAGCAGCTTAGGGGCTAGCGGGAGCGATGAGCAGTTCTTC
size: -; J: TRBJ2-1; D: -; V: TRBV12-3/TRBV12-4; CDR3: CASSSGLRNEQFF; DNA: TGTGCCAGCAGCTCAGGACTTAGGAATGAGCAGTTCTTC
size: few; J: TRBJ2-1; D: TRBD2; V: TRBV6-5; CDR3: CASTSVAGGPGNEQFF; DNA: TGTGCCAGCACCTCTGTAGCGGGGGGGCCGGGCAATGAGCAGTTCTTC
size: -; J: TRBJ1-2; D: -; V: TRBV4-3; CDR3: CASSQDSPARNYGYTF; DNA: TGCGCCAGCAGCCAAGACTCGCCGGCCCGGAACTATGGCTACACCTTC
size: once; J: TRBJ1-2; D: -; V: TRBV5-8; CDR3: CASSLWQGVYGYTF; DNA: TGTGCCAGCAGCTTATGGCAGGGCGTCTATGGCTACACCTTC
size: few; J: TRBJ2-1; D: TRBD2; V: TRBV27; CDR3: CASSTSPTSGIYNEQFF; DNA: TGTGCCAGCAGTACCTCCCCGACTAGCGGGATATACAATGAGCAGTTCTTC
size: -; J: TRBJ2-7; D: -; V: TRBV6-5; CDR3: CASSASTGRLYEQYF; DNA: TGTGCCAGCAGTGCATCGACAGGCCGTCTCTACGAGCAGTACTTC
size: -; J: TRBJ1-2; D: -; V: TRBV12-3/TRBV12-4; CDR3: CASSLLGVNGYTF; DNA: TGTGCCAGCAGCCTATTGGGGGTGAATGGCTACACCTTC
size: -; J: TRBJ2-7; D: -; V: TRBV29-1; CDR3: CSVSETLYEQYF; DNA: TGCAGCGTTAGCGAGACACTCTACGAGCAGTACTTC
size: -; J: TRBJ1-5; D: TRBD1; V: TRBV12-3/TRBV12-4; CDR3: CASSPTGLRARQPQHF; DNA: TGTGCCAGCAGCCCGACAGGGTTGAGGGCAAGGCAGCCCCAGCATTTT
size: -; J: TRBJ2-1; D: -; V: TRBV30; CDR3: CAWGGNNEQFF; DNA: TGTGCCTGGGGGGGAAACAATGAGCAGTTCTTC
size: -; J: TRBJ2-7; D: TRBD2; V: TRBV15; CDR3: CATSRDGRADEQYF; DNA: TGTGCCACCAGCAGAGACGGGAGGGCCGACGAGCAGTACTTC
size: few; J: TRBJ1-2; D: -; V: TRBV20-1; CDR3: CSARDSRVTNYGYTF; DNA: TGCAGTGCTAGAGATTCCAGGGTGACTAACTATGGCTACACCTTC
size: many; J: TRBJ2-4; D: -; V: TRBV3-1; CDR3: CASSQAWGDIQYF; DNA: TGTGCCAGCAGCCAAGCGTGGGGTGACATTCAGTACTTC
size: -; J: TRBJ2-7; D: -; V: TRBV24-1; CDR3: CATSPGDYSYEQYF; DNA: TGTGCCACCAGTCCGGGCGATTACTCCTACGAGCAGTACTTC
size: -; J: TRBJ1-1; D: -; V: TRBV12-3/TRBV12-4; CDR3: CASSLVRGRDHTEAFF; DNA: TGTGCCAGCAGTTTGGTAAGGGGCAGGGATCACACTGAAGCTTTCTTT
size: -; J: TRBJ2-1; D: TRBD2; V: TRBV20-1; CDR3: CSAALADQQFF; DNA: TGCAGTGCCGCACTAGCGGATCAGCAGTTCTTC
size: -; J: TRBJ1-2; D: -; V: TRBV12-3/TRBV12-4; CDR3: CASSLLTGGPYYGYTF; DNA: TGTGCCAGCAGTTTATTAACTGGGGGTCCCTACTATGGCTACACCTTC
size: few; J: TRBJ2-2; D: -; V: TRBV24-1; CDR3: CATRGAAGNTGELFF; DNA: TGTGCCACCAGAGGTGCCGCCGGCAACACCGGGGAGCTGTTTTTT
size: few; J: TRBJ2-7; D: -; V: TRBV7-9; CDR3: CASSPSSGKEQYF; DNA: TGTGCCAGCAGCCCCTCCTCGGGGAAAGAGCAGTACTTC
size: few; J: TRBJ2-1; D: -; V: TRBV29-1; CDR3: CSTRKASSYNEQFF; DNA: TGCAGCACCCGAAAGGCCAGCTCCTACAATGAGCAGTTCTTC
size: -; J: TRBJ2-7; D: TRBD2; V: TRBV9; CDR3: CASSAGTSGRNEQYF; DNA: TGTGCCAGCAGCGCCGGGACTAGCGGGAGGAACGAGCAGTACTTC
size: once; J: TRBJ1-6; D: -; V: TRBV7-9; CDR3: CASSSTDPPLHF; DNA: TGTGCCAGCAGCTCCACGGATCCACCCCTCCACTTT
size: few; J: TRBJ2-7; D: -; V: TRBV15; CDR3: CATSSRTQVPYEQYF; DNA: TGTGCCACCAGCTCCCGGACACAGGTGCCCTACGAGCAGTACTTC
size: few; J: TRBJ2-4; D: TRBD2; V: TRBV7-2; CDR3: CASRPGPSGSRNIQYF; DNA: TGTGCCAGCAGGCCTGGCCCTAGCGGGAGTCGGAACATTCAGTACTTC
size: -; J: TRBJ1-1; D: -; V: TRBV20-1; CDR3: CSDRAGGGAVNTEAFF; DNA: TGCAGTGATAGAGCAGGCGGAGGTGCCGTGAACACTGAAGCTTTCTTT
size: few; J: TRBJ1-6; D: -; V: TRBV6-4; CDR3: CASSDSYGGHSPLHF; DNA: TGTGCCAGCAGTGACTCTTACGGGGGTCACTCACCCCTCCACTTT
size: few; J: TRBJ2-2; D: TRBD2; V: TRBV5-1; CDR3: CASTGGLAGGRSTGELFF; DNA: TGCGCCAGCACTGGTGGGCTAGCGGGAGGTCGGAGCACCGGGGAGCTGTTTTTT
size: few; J: TRBJ2-5; D: TRBD1; V: TRBV6-6; CDR3: CASSLTGGAGETQYF; DNA: TGTGCCAGCAGTTTGACAGGGGGCGCGGGAGAGACCCAGTACTTC
size: -; J: TRBJ2-1; D: TRBD2; V: TRBV7-9; CDR3: CASSLALRLAAYNEQFF; DNA: TGTGCCAGCAGCTTAGCTCTTCGGCTAGCGGCCTACAATGAGCAGTTCTTC
size: many; J: TRBJ2-1; D: -; V: TRBV12-3/TRBV12-4; CDR3: CASSSSTGIGSYNEQFF; DNA: TGTGCCAGCAGTTCATCCACAGGGATTGGCTCCTACAATGAGCAGTTCTTC
size: -; J: TRBJ1-1; D: -; V: TRBV29-1; CDR3: CSPYLGTEAFF; DNA: TGCAGCCCATACTTAGGCACTGAAGCTTTCTTT
size: -; J: TRBJ2-1; D: TRBD2; V: TRBV11-2; CDR3: CASLPIGGGIDEQFF; DNA: TGTGCCAGCCTTCCGATTGGGGGGGGGATCGATGAGCAGTTCTTC
size: once; J: TRBJ1-4; D: TRBD1; V: TRBV6-2/TRBV6-3; CDR3: CASSPRDRGAANEKLFF; DNA: TGTGCCAGCAGTCCGCGGGACAGGGGTGCGGCTAATGAAAAACTGTTTTTT
size: -; J: TRBJ2-7; D: -; V: TRBV27; CDR3: CASSFFRENYVEQYF; DNA: TGTGCCAGCAGTTTTTTCCGGGAGAACTACGTGGAGCAGTACTTC
size: few; J: TRBJ2-1; D: -; V: TRBV12-3/TRBV12-4; CDR3: CASSLLWNNEQFF; DNA: TGTGCCAGCAGTTTACTGTGGAACAATGAGCAGTTCTTC
size: few; J: TRBJ1-1; D: TRBD1; V: TRBV7-2; CDR3: CASSYRTGLDTEAFF; DNA: TGTGCCAGCAGTTACCGGACAGGGTTGGACACTGAAGCTTTCTTT
size: -; J: TRBJ2-1; D: -; V: TRBV7-3; CDR3: CASSQTTSPYKEQFF; DNA: TGTGCCAGCAGCCAAACTACGAGCCCTTATAAAGAGCAGTTCTTC
size: few; J: TRBJ2-5; D: TRBD2; V: TRBV7-8; CDR3: CASSPRTSLETQYF; DNA: TGTGCCAGCAGCCCACGGACTAGCTTGGAGACCCAGTACTTC
size: -; J: TRBJ2-2; D: TRBD1; V: TRBV4-1; CDR3: CASSRGQGYTGELFF; DNA: TGCGCCAGCAGCCGGGGACAGGGTTACACCGGGGAGCTGTTTTTT
size: few; J: TRBJ2-3; D: -; V: TRBV18; CDR3: CASSPPSFFDGSTDTQYF; DNA: TGTGCCAGCTCACCACCGTCCTTTTTCGACGGCAGCACAGATACGCAGTATTTT
size: -; J: TRBJ1-1; D: TRBD1; V: TRBV7-3; CDR3: CASSRQGGDTEAFF; DNA: TGTGCCAGCAGCCGACAGGGAGGGGACACTGAAGCTTTCTTT
size: -; J: TRBJ2-1; D: -; V: TRBV5-5; CDR3: CASSLRGYDEQFF; DNA: TGTGCCAGCAGCTTGAGGGGGTACGATGAGCAGTTCTTC
size: -; J: TRBJ1-1; D: -; V: TRBV7-9; CDR3: CASSLERSRNTEAFF; DNA: TGTGCCAGCAGCTTAGAAAGGAGTAGGAACACTGAAGCTTTCTTT
size: few; J: TRBJ2-1; D: -; V: TRBV27; CDR3: CASSLGVYPHNEQFF; DNA: TGTGCCAGCAGTTTGGGAGTCTACCCCCACAATGAGCAGTTCTTC
size: -; J: TRBJ2-7; D: -; V: TRBV10-3; CDR3: CAIMSGVNYEQYF; DNA: TGTGCCATCATGTCAGGGGTTAACTACGAGCAGTACTTC